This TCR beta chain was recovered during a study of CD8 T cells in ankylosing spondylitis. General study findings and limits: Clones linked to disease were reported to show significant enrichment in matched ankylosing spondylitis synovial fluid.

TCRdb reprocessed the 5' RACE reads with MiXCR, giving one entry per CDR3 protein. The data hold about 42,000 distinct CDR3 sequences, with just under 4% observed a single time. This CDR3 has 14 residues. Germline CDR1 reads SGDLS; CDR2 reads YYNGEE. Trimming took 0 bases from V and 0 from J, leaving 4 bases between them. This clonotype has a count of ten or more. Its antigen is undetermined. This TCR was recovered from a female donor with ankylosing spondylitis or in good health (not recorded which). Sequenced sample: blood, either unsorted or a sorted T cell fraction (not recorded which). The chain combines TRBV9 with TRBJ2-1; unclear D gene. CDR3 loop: CASSVGLSYNEQFF. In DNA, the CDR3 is TGTGCCAGCAGCGTAGGCCTCTCCTACAATGAGCAGTTCTTC.